Listed below are T cell receptor beta chains from one sample, sequenced in a study of blood T cell repertoires in COVID-19. The method was immunoSEQ multiplex PCR; TCRdb's version includes in-frame clones alone and lacks a portion of them. This table has approximately 100,000 clones, 70% to 90% appearing once. The sequenced sample consisted of peripheral blood. Receptors originate from a human donor in a cohort sampled during active COVID-19. Each CDR3 is given without its conserved first and last residue. Only part of the rows carry a size: once, few, many, or a class if the clone is expanded.

>14|TRBJ1-1|.|TRBV6-8
ASSKHGLVPNPEAF
>11|TRBJ1-2|.|TRBV29-1
SVEDGPYAGYT
>12|TRBJ2-7|.|TRBV5-1
ASSQTGEHYEQY
>12|TRBJ1-5|few|TRBV7-2
ASSLEEGYQPQH
>14|TRBJ1-1|.|TRBV7-9
ASSFPGTGGLAEAF
>13|TRBJ2-7|.|TRBV19
ASSIVGLGGFEQY
>16|TRBJ2-3|few|TRBV4-2
ASSQPQGGGRATDTQY
>11|TRBJ2-2|.|TRBV29-1
SVRRRDSGELF
>10|TRBJ2-3|.|TRBV4-2
ASSPPADTQY
>8|TRBJ1-2|.|TRBV9
ASSVRGYT
>12|TRBJ2-7|.|TRBV7-9
ASSRSGRYGEQY
>16|TRBJ1-4|.|TRBV9
ASTPPRESIVSNEKLF
>14|TRBJ2-7|once|TRBV7-8
ASSLVGGTPGYEQY
>11|TRBJ2-2|few|TRBV15
ATSREWDRELF
>9|TRBJ1-1|.|TRBV7-9
ASSLGGEAF
>12|TRBJ1-1|.|TRBV6-5
ASLPPGQNLEAF
>13|TRBJ2-7|.|TRBV7-8
ASSVIRDRYYEQY
>11|TRBJ2-7|.|TRBV9
APTSDSSYEQY
>13|TRBJ2-5|once|TRBV6-5
ASSYPQGGGETQY
>13|TRBJ2-5|.|TRBV7-9
ASSLASGLAALTY
>12|TRBJ2-7|once|TRBV19
ASSISRGSYEQY
>15|TRBJ2-3|.|TRBV11-3
ASSGGRGQGGTDTQY
>15|TRBJ2-2|.|TRBV5-1
ASSSRVGRTNTGELF
>13|TRBJ1-1|.|TRBV19
ASSIVTGVNTEAF
>9|TRBJ2-1|.|TRBV28
ASSRVRGQF
>14|TRBJ2-7|.|TRBV29-1
SVATSGSGWSYEQY
>10|TRBJ1-3|.|TRBV5-5
ASSQGADTIY
>13|TRBJ2-1|.|TRBV7-2
ASSPWAGGDNEQF
>14|TRBJ1-4|.|TRBV24-1
ATSDYTGTDKEKLF
>14|TRBJ2-7|.|TRBV13
ASSSPWGEGPYEQY
>13|TRBJ2-5|.|TRBV7-7
ASSLLDHTQETQY
>11|TRBJ1-5|.|TRBV30
AWSVRENQPQH
>11|TRBJ2-7|few|TRBV5-1
ASRKTGTEEQY
>11|TRBJ1-6|few|TRBV4-1
ASSPDRGSPLH
>11|TRBJ2-7|.|TRBV14
ASSQVSEGEQY
>13|TRBJ1-3|.|TRBV28
ASRGHPTGGNTIY
>12|TRBJ1-2|.|TRBV19
ASSIPGTAYGYT
>11|TRBJ2-5|.|TRBV18
ASSPGTEETQY
>12|TRBJ1-2|.|TRBV4-2
ASSQKTGDYGYT
>13|TRBJ1-5|.|TRBV7-2
ASSLMTGGNQPQH
>10|TRBJ2-1|few|TRBV30
AWKVGGNEQF
>12|TRBJ1-1|.|TRBV14
ASSRRGVEAEAF
>16|TRBJ2-6|.|TRBV14
ASSQEGQGLPGANVLT
>12|TRBJ1-2|few|TRBV7-3
ASSLGTGGNGYT
>11|TRBJ1-4|.|TRBV30
AWEHRAHKKLF
>12|TRBJ2-7|.|TRBV19
ASSPFGGVYEQY
>12|TRBJ2-1|.|TRBV5-1
ATRLAGRYNEQF
>14|TRBJ1-3|.|TRBV4-3
ASSQDPRASGNTIY
>11|TRBJ1-1|.|TRBV7-7
ASSLDRNTEAF
>11|TRBJ2-5|.|TRBV4-1
ASSQGLGETQY
>13|TRBJ1-1|.|TRBV9
ASSGMTGMNTEAF
>13|TRBJ1-5|.|TRBV28
ASSYLRDRVQPQH
>13|TRBJ2-5|.|TRBV7-3
ASSLTSGSFETQY
>15|TRBJ2-2|.|TRBV19
ASSIGRGQGAAGELF
>14|TRBJ1-6|.|TRBV7-3
ASSPQGGISNSPLH
>13|TRBJ1-1|few|TRBV6-2/TRBV6-3
ASSYQSGEATEAF
>11|TRBJ1-4|.|TRBV7-3
ASSFGPEEKLF
>14|TRBJ1-2|.|TRBV4-2
ASSQDMGTGTYGYT